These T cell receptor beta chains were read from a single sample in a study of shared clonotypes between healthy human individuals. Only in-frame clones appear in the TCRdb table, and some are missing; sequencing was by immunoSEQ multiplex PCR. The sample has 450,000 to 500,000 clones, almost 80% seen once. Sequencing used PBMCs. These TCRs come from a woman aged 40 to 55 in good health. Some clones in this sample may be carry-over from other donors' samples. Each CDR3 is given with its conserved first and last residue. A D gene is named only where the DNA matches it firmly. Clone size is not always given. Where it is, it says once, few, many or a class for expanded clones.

cdr3_aa: CASSTWDGSGNTIYF
cdr3_nt: TGTGCCAGTAGTACCTGGGATGGGAGTGGAAACACCATATATTTT
j_call: TRBJ1-3
v_call: TRBV19
d_call: .
clone_size: .

cdr3_aa: CASSVLGNQETQYF
cdr3_nt: TGCGCCAGCAGCGTTCTAGGGAACCAAGAGACCCAGTACTTC
j_call: TRBJ2-5
v_call: TRBV5-1
d_call: .
clone_size: once

cdr3_aa: CASTLSQGVYNEQFF
cdr3_nt: TGCGCCAGCACATTGTCACAGGGGGTCTACAATGAGCAGTTCTTC
j_call: TRBJ2-1
v_call: TRBV10-2
d_call: TRBD1
clone_size: .

cdr3_aa: CASFGGQGGSGELFF
cdr3_nt: TGTGCCAGTTTCGGTGGACAGGGTGGTTCCGGGGAGCTGTTTTTT
j_call: TRBJ2-2
v_call: TRBV19
d_call: TRBD1
clone_size: .

cdr3_aa: CASSLAPRGSNQPQHF
cdr3_nt: TGCGCCAGCAGCTTAGCACCGCGGGGGAGCAATCAGCCCCAGCATTTT
j_call: TRBJ1-5
v_call: TRBV5-1
d_call: .
clone_size: .

cdr3_aa: CASSPKGLAGGVDEQFF
cdr3_nt: TGTGCCAGCTCACCGAAGGGACTAGCGGGAGGGGTCGATGAGCAGTTCTTC
j_call: TRBJ2-1
v_call: TRBV18
d_call: TRBD2
clone_size: .

cdr3_aa: CASSLAGTLNNEQFF
cdr3_nt: TGCGCCAGCAGCTTGGCCGGGACCCTTAACAATGAGCAGTTCTTC
j_call: TRBJ2-1
v_call: TRBV5-1
d_call: .
clone_size: .

cdr3_aa: CASSFAGTRNEQYF
cdr3_nt: TGTGCCAGCAGTTTTGCCGGGACTAGGAACGAGCAGTACTTC
j_call: TRBJ2-7
v_call: TRBV27
d_call: TRBD2
clone_size: .

cdr3_aa: CASSEGERGGTGELFF
cdr3_nt: TGTGCCAGCAGTGAAGGGGAGCGCGGAGGTACCGGGGAGCTGTTTTTT
j_call: TRBJ2-2
v_call: TRBV2
d_call: .
clone_size: .

cdr3_aa: CASSQLQHYNEQFF
cdr3_nt: TGCGCCAGCAGCCAACTACAACACTACAATGAGCAGTTCTTC
j_call: TRBJ2-1
v_call: TRBV4-1
d_call: .
clone_size: .

cdr3_aa: CAWRAGTGGNQPQHF
cdr3_nt: TGTGCCTGGAGGGCCGGGACAGGGGGCAATCAGCCCCAGCATTTT
j_call: TRBJ1-5
v_call: TRBV30
d_call: TRBD1
clone_size: .

cdr3_aa: CASSPRLAGPLAKNIQYF
cdr3_nt: TGTGCCAGCAGCCCCCGTCTAGCGGGACCCTTAGCCAAAAACATTCAGTACTTC
j_call: TRBJ2-4
v_call: TRBV9
d_call: TRBD2
clone_size: .

cdr3_aa: CASSLAYPGLAGALFF
cdr3_nt: TGTGCCAGCAGCTTAGCCTATCCGGGACTAGCGGGAGCGCTGTTTTTT
j_call: TRBJ2-2
v_call: TRBV11-2
d_call: TRBD2
clone_size: .

cdr3_aa: CASSLVQNTGELFF
cdr3_nt: TGCGCCAGCAGCTTGGTTCAGAACACCGGGGAGCTGTTTTTT
j_call: TRBJ2-2
v_call: TRBV5-1
d_call: .
clone_size: .

cdr3_aa: CASSLGDRDGYGYTF
cdr3_nt: TGCGCCAGCAGCTTGGGGGACAGGGACGGGTATGGCTACACCTTC
j_call: TRBJ1-2
v_call: TRBV5-1
d_call: TRBD1
clone_size: .

cdr3_aa: CASSQIQGFLQYF
cdr3_nt: TGTGCCAGCAGCCAGATACAGGGATTTCTTCAGTACTTC
j_call: TRBJ2-4
v_call: TRBV14
d_call: .
clone_size: .

cdr3_aa: CSAGQMNEQFF
cdr3_nt: TGCAGCGCTGGACAGATGAATGAGCAGTTCTTC
j_call: TRBJ2-1
v_call: TRBV29-1
d_call: .
clone_size: many

cdr3_aa: CASSRDTSNQPQHF
cdr3_nt: TGTGCCAGCAGTCGGGACACTAGCAATCAGCCCCAGCATTTT
j_call: TRBJ1-5
v_call: TRBV28
d_call: .
clone_size: .

cdr3_aa: CASSVRGSPIQETQYF
cdr3_nt: TGTGCCAGCAGCGTTCGGGGTAGCCCAATTCAAGAGACCCAGTACTTC
j_call: TRBJ2-5
v_call: TRBV7-3
d_call: .
clone_size: .

cdr3_aa: CASSQAGTFNYGYTF
cdr3_nt: TGCGCCAGCAGCCAAGCGGGAACATTCAACTATGGCTACACCTTC
j_call: TRBJ1-2
v_call: TRBV4-1
d_call: .
clone_size: few

cdr3_aa: CASSQVAGVGQAGELFF
cdr3_nt: TGCGCCAGCAGCCAAGTCGCGGGAGTAGGTCAGGCCGGGGAGCTGTTTTTT
j_call: TRBJ2-2
v_call: TRBV4-1
d_call: TRBD2
clone_size: .

cdr3_aa: CASRETSGVRDTQYF
cdr3_nt: TGTGCCAGCAGAGAGACTAGCGGGGTTAGGGATACGCAGTATTTT
j_call: TRBJ2-3
v_call: TRBV2
d_call: TRBD2
clone_size: .

cdr3_aa: CASSQALLAGEGDEQFF
cdr3_nt: TGCGCCAGCAGCCAAGCCCTTCTAGCGGGAGAGGGGGATGAGCAGTTCTTC
j_call: TRBJ2-1
v_call: TRBV4-3
d_call: TRBD2
clone_size: .

cdr3_aa: CASSVGGWGSYEQYF
cdr3_nt: TGTGCCAGCAGCGTAGGGGGCTGGGGATCCTACGAGCAGTACTTC
j_call: TRBJ2-7
v_call: TRBV5-6
d_call: TRBD1
clone_size: .

cdr3_aa: CASSLSTGPSSTDTQYF
cdr3_nt: TGTGCCAGCAGTTTATCGACTGGGCCCTCTAGCACAGATACGCAGTATTTT
j_call: TRBJ2-3
v_call: TRBV7-2
d_call: .
clone_size: .

cdr3_aa: CASSWAGTGNTIYF
cdr3_nt: TGTGCCAGCAGTTGGGCGGGGACTGGAAACACCATATATTTT
j_call: TRBJ1-3
v_call: TRBV28
d_call: .
clone_size: .

cdr3_aa: CASAPGSYTDTQYF
cdr3_nt: TGCGCCAGCGCCCCCGGGAGCTACACAGATACGCAGTATTTT
j_call: TRBJ2-3
v_call: TRBV5-1
d_call: .
clone_size: few

cdr3_aa: CASSDHWVRRGNTDTQYF
cdr3_nt: TGTGCCAGCAGTGACCACTGGGTTAGGCGGGGCAACACAGATACGCAGTATTTT
j_call: TRBJ2-3
v_call: TRBV6-1
d_call: .
clone_size: .

cdr3_aa: CASSLEGSSYNEQFF
cdr3_nt: TGTGCCAGCAGCTTAGAGGGGAGCTCCTACAATGAGCAGTTCTTC
j_call: TRBJ2-1
v_call: TRBV11-3
d_call: .
clone_size: .

cdr3_aa: CAWGSGTVSDTQYF
cdr3_nt: TGTGCCTGGGGTAGCGGGACCGTTTCCGATACGCAGTATTTT
j_call: TRBJ2-3
v_call: TRBV30
d_call: TRBD2
clone_size: few

cdr3_aa: CASSLQGSSYNEQFF
cdr3_nt: TGTGCCAGCAGCCTACAGGGCAGCTCCTACAATGAGCAGTTCTTC
j_call: TRBJ2-1
v_call: TRBV6-5
d_call: .
clone_size: .

cdr3_aa: CASSESGDNEQFF
cdr3_nt: TGTGCCAGCAGTGAATCGGGGGACAATGAGCAGTTCTTC
j_call: TRBJ2-1
v_call: TRBV6-1
d_call: .
clone_size: .

cdr3_aa: CASSFNRDYEQYF
cdr3_nt: TGTGCCAGCAGCTTTAACAGAGACTACGAGCAGTACTTC
j_call: TRBJ2-7
v_call: TRBV5-5
d_call: .
clone_size: .

cdr3_aa: CASSAEDDRPGYGYTF
cdr3_nt: TGTGCCAGCAGTGCCGAAGACGACAGGCCAGGCTATGGCTACACCTTC
j_call: TRBJ1-2
v_call: TRBV6-1
d_call: .
clone_size: many

cdr3_aa: CASSLGASSTDTQYF
cdr3_nt: TGTGCCAGCAGCTTGGGGGCGTCTAGCACAGATACGCAGTATTTT
j_call: TRBJ2-3
v_call: TRBV5-4
d_call: .
clone_size: .

cdr3_aa: CASSVVDDTQYF
cdr3_nt: TGTGCCAGCAGCGTAGTGGACGATACGCAGTATTTT
j_call: TRBJ2-3
v_call: TRBV11-3
d_call: .
clone_size: .

cdr3_aa: CASSEGQSSYNEQFF
cdr3_nt: TGTGCCAGCTCGGAAGGTCAAAGCTCCTACAATGAGCAGTTCTTC
j_call: TRBJ2-1
v_call: TRBV18
d_call: .
clone_size: .

cdr3_aa: CASSFGSGSQETQYF
cdr3_nt: .
j_call: TRBJ2-5
v_call: TRBV12-1
d_call: .
clone_size: .

cdr3_aa: CASSTREGGNTEAFF
cdr3_nt: TGTGCCAGCAGTACGAGGGAGGGAGGGAACACTGAAGCTTTCTTT
j_call: TRBJ1-1
v_call: TRBV6-6
d_call: .
clone_size: .

cdr3_aa: CASSLTGTDGYEQYF
cdr3_nt: TGCGCCAGCAGCCTAACCGGGACAGACGGATACGAGCAGTACTTC
j_call: TRBJ2-7
v_call: TRBV4-1
d_call: TRBD1
clone_size: few

cdr3_aa: CASSGSGDRYEQYF
cdr3_nt: TGTGCCAGCAGTGGGTCAGGGGACCGCTACGAGCAGTACTTC
j_call: TRBJ2-7
v_call: TRBV28
d_call: .
clone_size: once

cdr3_aa: CASSYRPMPPFYEQYF
cdr3_nt: TGTGCCAGCAGTTACCGGCCCATGCCCCCATTTTACGAGCAGTACTTC
j_call: TRBJ2-7
v_call: TRBV6-5
d_call: .
clone_size: few

cdr3_aa: CASSPNRDVQFF
cdr3_nt: TGTGCCAGCAGCCCAAACCGGGACGTTCAGTTCTTC
j_call: TRBJ2-1
v_call: TRBV11-3
d_call: .
clone_size: .

cdr3_aa: CASSKDRDRVADTQYF
cdr3_nt: TGCGCCAGCAGCAAGGACCGGGACAGGGTGGCAGATACGCAGTATTTT
j_call: TRBJ2-3
v_call: TRBV4-3
d_call: TRBD1
clone_size: few

cdr3_aa: CASSPIDQGSNGNTIYF
cdr3_nt: TGTGCCAGCAGTCCTATCGATCAGGGGAGTAATGGAAACACCATATATTTT
j_call: TRBJ1-3
v_call: TRBV28
d_call: .
clone_size: .

cdr3_aa: CSAPRWTSGTYNEQFF
cdr3_nt: TGCAGCGCCCCTCGCTGGACTAGCGGGACTTACAATGAGCAGTTCTTC
j_call: TRBJ2-1
v_call: TRBV29-1
d_call: TRBD2
clone_size: .

cdr3_aa: CASSLQGSGGDEQFF
cdr3_nt: TGTGCCAGCAGCTTGCAGGGAAGCGGGGGGGATGAGCAGTTCTTC
j_call: TRBJ2-1
v_call: TRBV7-2
d_call: TRBD2
clone_size: .

cdr3_aa: CASSRVGGGVPTDTQYF
cdr3_nt: TGTGCCAGCTCCCGAGTCGGGGGGGGAGTCCCCACAGATACGCAGTATTTT
j_call: TRBJ2-3
v_call: TRBV7-3
d_call: TRBD2
clone_size: .

cdr3_aa: CASSLDLNTEAFF
cdr3_nt: TGTGCCAGCAGCCTCGATTTGAACACTGAAGCTTTCTTT
j_call: TRBJ1-1
v_call: TRBV7-6
d_call: .
clone_size: .

cdr3_aa: CASGRETQYF
cdr3_nt: TGTGCCAGCGGAAGAGAGACCCAGTACTTC
j_call: TRBJ2-5
v_call: TRBV27
d_call: .
clone_size: once

cdr3_aa: CASSPQRVARSYEQYF
cdr3_nt: TGCGCCAGCAGTCCCCAACGAGTAGCGAGGAGCTACGAGCAGTACTTC
j_call: TRBJ2-7
v_call: TRBV10-1
d_call: .
clone_size: .

cdr3_aa: CASSQGGAGMLGTEAFF
cdr3_nt: TGCGCCAGCAGCCAGGGGGGGGCCGGAATGTTGGGCACTGAAGCTTTCTTT
j_call: TRBJ1-1
v_call: TRBV4-1
d_call: .
clone_size: once

cdr3_aa: CASSQDWTASEQYF
cdr3_nt: TGCGCCAGCAGCCAAGATTGGACAGCATCCGAGCAGTACTTC
j_call: TRBJ2-7
v_call: TRBV4-3
d_call: .
clone_size: .

cdr3_aa: CASAAVYEQYF
cdr3_nt: TGTGCCAGCGCGGCGGTTTACGAGCAGTACTTC
j_call: TRBJ2-7
v_call: TRBV28
d_call: .
clone_size: .

cdr3_aa: CSVSGRLNTEAFF
cdr3_nt: TGCAGCGTTTCCGGACGACTAAACACTGAAGCTTTCTTT
j_call: TRBJ1-1
v_call: TRBV29-1
d_call: .
clone_size: few

cdr3_aa: CASSLGRNANTGELFF
cdr3_nt: TGTGCCAGCAGCTTAGGCCGTAACGCGAACACCGGGGAGCTGTTTTTT
j_call: TRBJ2-2
v_call: TRBV7-2
d_call: .
clone_size: .

cdr3_aa: CASSPAAGGFTGELFF
cdr3_nt: TGTGCCAGCAGCCCCGCAGCGGGAGGTTTCACCGGGGAGCTGTTTTTT
j_call: TRBJ2-2
v_call: TRBV11-2
d_call: TRBD2
clone_size: .

cdr3_aa: CARFLRQGKYSYEQYF
cdr3_nt: TGTGCCAGGTTTTTGAGACAGGGGAAATACTCCTACGAGCAGTACTTC
j_call: TRBJ2-7
v_call: TRBV7-9
d_call: TRBD1
clone_size: few